This TCR beta chain was sequenced in a study of OX40 agonist ivuxolimab in advanced cancers. Across the study: The patients received agonistic anti-OX40 (CD134) antibody ivuxolimab. Patients were treated with intravenous ivuxolimab, dosed at 0.01 to 10 mg/kg and infused every 2 weeks. General study results and limits: Not determined was the antigen specificity of the expanded peripheral T cells. On average, CD8+ T cells showed a greater number of expanded clones than CD4+.

About this clone: The antigen remains undetermined.

Germline V gene data show CDR1 as SGHTS and CDR2 as YDEGEE. The CDR3 spans 15 residues. V lost 1 base and J lost 8, with 15 bases in between. TCRdb's copy holds only in-frame clones and misses some; the assay was immunoSEQ multiplex PCR. This repertoire shows 60,000 to 80,000 clones, around nine tenths found once; its top ten account for approximately 0.45%. This specimen consisted of CD4+ or CD8+ T cells sorted from blood, obtained in a trial of the OX40 agonist ivuxolimab. This chain uses TRBV5-8 with TRBJ2-2, with D unclear. This TCR derives from an adult with an advanced solid tumor such as melanoma, head and neck, liver or kidney cancer. CDR3: CASSLLNAGRGELFF. CDR3 DNA: TGTGCCAGCAGCTTGTTGAACGCCGGGCGGGGGGAGCTGTTTTTT.